This T cell receptor beta chain was sequenced during a study of B cell selection in AIRE deficiency. Findings of the study overall: Healthy donors alone shared under 35% of around 3,700 Treg sequences; patients alone roughly 10%.

V lost 6 bases to trimming and J lost 4 bases; unmatched junction nucleotides: 15. The germline V gene has CDR1 SGHTA and CDR2 FQGTGA. The CDR3 loop spans 16 amino acids. Worth noting for this clone: What it binds is unknown.

Data came from immunoSEQ multiplex PCR; TCRdb stores just in-frame clones and leaves some out. The profile shows about 15,000 clones, more than 85% of them singletons. The regulatory T cell sort gate was CD4+CD25hiCD127low/negative. Sequencing was performed on Tregs sorted from PBMCs. The sequence was collected from a human donor with AIRE deficiency. The J gene is TRBJ2-7, the V gene TRBV7-3; 7 bases are a match to TRBD1. CDR3 coding DNA: TGTGCCAGCAGGAACCAGGGGGTCTCGGCGTTGTACGAGCAGTACTTC. This codes for CASRNQGVSALYEQYF.